The text below deals with one TCR beta chain. As yet, its antigen is unknown. The data belong to a study of Tregs in tolerant kidney transplant recipients. Study-wide results and limits: Tregs expanded with activated donor B cells seemed most donor-specific.

The repertoire was sequenced with immunoSEQ multiplex PCR; TCRdb's copy has only in-frame clones and lacks some. In the table there are 95,000 or so clones, 90% to 95% of which are singletons. Recipients received nonmyeloablative bone marrow transplants from related graft donors, with transient mixed chimerism. The CDR3 has 14 residues. Germline V lookup: CDR1 SGHRS, CDR2 YFSETQ. V was clipped by 0 bases and J by 3 bases, with 10 bases between them. The receptor comes from a human patient who received a combined kidney and bone marrow transplant. Some T cells may be supplied by the graft donor. V is TRBV5-1 and J is TRBJ2-7; perhaps TRBD2 as D (5 bases). Sequenced material: CD4+ T cells from blood (PBMCs), taken 12 months after the transplant. CDR3 in amino acids: CASSLAGSVYEQYF. CDR3 sequence (DNA): TGCGCCAGCAGCTTGGCAGGTAGCGTCTACGAGCAGTACTTC.